This TCR beta chain was documented in a study of TIL therapy for anti-PD-1-resistant metastatic lung cancer. Overall study context: Median tumor mutation burden was 1.5 mutations per megabase. Overall study results and limits: TIL clonotype persistence in blood showed no apparent association with response.

This was the immunoSEQ v3 assay. Libraries were sequenced to approximately 2 million read pairs (survey) or roughly 4.5-6.5 million (deep). This table comes from immunoSEQ multiplex PCR, and its TCRdb copy is limited to in-frame clones, with some not included. This table holds around 15,000 clones, over 70% found once. Of note for this clone: The antigen remains unidentified.

The sample's time point: pre-treatment sample, taken before nivolumab and TIL therapy. The CDR3 is 15 amino acids. Trimming took 0 bases from V and 8 from J, leaving 17 bases between them. Germline CDR1 is SGHNT and CDR2 is YYREEE (reference sequence). The receptor comes from a person between 25 and 79 years old with non-small cell lung cancer. The chain joins TRBV5-4 to TRBJ1-2; D not resolved. Sequencing was performed on blood, taken at baseline. This CDR3 reads CASSLVASRAKGYTF. The CDR3 DNA follows: TGTGCCAGCAGCTTGGTGGCTTCCCGGGCGAAAGGCTACACCTTC. The variable domain in full, completed from reference TRBV5-4 and TRBJ1-2, reads ETGVTQSPTHLIKTRGQQVTLRCSSQSGHNTVSWYQQALGQGPQFIFQYYREEENGRGNFPPRFSGLQFPNYSSELNVNALELDDSALYLCASSLVASRAKGYTFGSGTRLTVV.